This is a list of T cell receptor beta chains from one sample in a study of blood T cell repertoires in COVID-19. Assay: immunoSEQ multiplex PCR; the TCRdb copy retains only in-frame clones and omits some. Here the sample spans approximately 170,000 clones, around 81% being singletons. Sample: peripheral blood. The receptors were gathered from a man in his 70s who had recovered from COVID-19. Both conserved end residues are part of each CDR3. Each record gives: D gene, V gene, J gene, clone size, CDR3 protein, CDR3 DNA. The D gene is left open where the match is weak. Clone size is shown for a subset of rows, as once, few, many or a class of expanded clone.

>TRBD2|TRBV9|TRBJ2-1|-
CASSGSGTSGRYNEQFF
TGTGCCAGCAGCGGCTCCGGGACTAGCGGGAGATACAATGAGCAGTTCTTC
>-|TRBV5-4|TRBJ2-1|-
CASSLTGSYNEQFF
TGTGCCAGCAGCTTAACGGGCTCCTACAATGAGCAGTTCTTC
>-|TRBV7-9|TRBJ1-6|medium-sized
CASSLSLENGSPLHF
TGTGCCAGCAGCTTATCACTAGAGAACGGTTCACCCCTCCACTTT
>-|TRBV10-3|TRBJ2-1|few
CAISAPEGSYNEQFF
TGTGCCATCAGTGCCCCGGAGGGCTCCTACAATGAGCAGTTCTTC
>TRBD1|TRBV24-1|TRBJ2-5|-
CATSDSRTGRETQYF
TGTGCCACCAGTGATTCCCGGACAGGGAGAGAGACCCAGTACTTC
>-|TRBV3-1/TRBV3-2|TRBJ2-7|-
CASSQDRAGEQYF
TGTGCCAGCAGCCAAGACAGGGCAGGGGAGCAGTACTTC
>TRBD2|TRBV6-5|TRBJ2-1|-
CASSPTSASYNEQFF
TGTGCCAGCAGCCCAACTAGCGCCTCCTACAATGAGCAGTTCTTC
>-|TRBV5-1|TRBJ1-2|-
CASSLATGDQLGGYTF
TGCGCCAGCAGCTTGGCTACGGGGGATCAGTTGGGTGGCTACACCTTC
>-|TRBV5-4|TRBJ1-2|few
CASSSDRTYGYTF
TGTGCCAGCAGCTCCGACAGAACCTATGGCTACACCTTC
>-|TRBV28|TRBJ1-2|-
CASTSQQGAYGYTF
TGTGCCAGCACCTCTCAGCAAGGGGCGTATGGCTACACCTTC
>-|TRBV7-2|TRBJ2-2|many
CASSKQGRGELFF
TGTGCCAGCAGCAAGCAGGGGAGAGGGGAGCTGTTTTTT
>TRBD1|TRBV6-1|TRBJ1-3|-
CASSGRQGRGGNTIYF
TGTGCCAGCAGTGGGAGACAGGGTAGGGGTGGAAACACCATATATTTT
>-|TRBV28|TRBJ1-4|few
CASSLPGQRGEKLFF
TGTGCCAGCAGTTTACCTGGACAGCGGGGTGAAAAACTGTTTTTT
>TRBD1|TRBV6-1|TRBJ2-7|-
CASSEAVGTGNYEQYF
TGTGCCAGCAGTGAAGCTGTGGGGACAGGGAACTACGAGCAGTACTTC
>TRBD2|TRBV4-1|TRBJ2-1|-
CASSQEAGGPRIEQFF
TGCGCCAGCAGCCAAGAAGCGGGAGGGCCGAGGATAGAGCAGTTCTTC
>-|TRBV19|TRBJ1-2|-
CASSTPPLGYTF
TGTGCCAGTAGTACCCCCCCACTGGGCTACACCTTC
>TRBD2|TRBV10-2|TRBJ2-1|few
CASGGGDYNEQFF
TGCGCCAGTGGGGGGGGAGACTACAATGAGCAGTTCTTC
>-|TRBV24-1|TRBJ2-1|few
CATLRLEDNEQFF
TGTGCCACCCTAAGACTAGAGGATAATGAGCAGTTCTTC
>TRBD2|TRBV12-5|TRBJ2-3|few
CATRGVTDTQYF
TGTGCTACACGGGGGGTTACGGATACGCAGTATTTT
>-|TRBV25-1|TRBJ1-4|-
CATPEAGNEKLFF
TGTGCCACCCCAGAGGCCGGCAATGAAAAACTGTTTTTT
>-|TRBV25-1|TRBJ2-1|few
CASSEGRAGPYNEQFF
TGTGCCAGCAGTGAGGGTAGGGCGGGGCCCTACAATGAGCAGTTCTTC
>-|TRBV6-1|TRBJ1-1|-
CASSERSTEAFF
TGTGCCAGCAGTGAAAGGAGTACTGAAGCTTTCTTT
>-|TRBV10-3|TRBJ1-1|-
CAISYPGVTEAFF
TGTGCCATCAGCTACCCGGGGGTTACTGAAGCTTTCTTT
>TRBD2|TRBV29-1|TRBJ2-3|-
CSVDGTSGGGGTDTQYF
TGCAGCGTTGATGGGACTAGCGGGGGGGGAGGCACAGATACGCAGTATTTT
>-|TRBV5-5|TRBJ1-1|-
CASSLVDRGGTEAFF
TGTGCCAGCAGCCTGGTTGACCGGGGAGGCACTGAAGCTTTCTTT
>TRBD1|TRBV6-6|TRBJ1-5|-
CASSPRSAGGTNQPQHF
TGTGCCAGCAGTCCCAGGTCGGCAGGGGGCACCAATCAGCCCCAGCATTTT
>TRBD1|TRBV4-1|TRBJ2-2|-
CASSHLDRGITGELFF
TGCGCCAGCAGCCATCTGGACAGGGGAATCACCGGGGAGCTGTTTTTT
>TRBD1|TRBV19|TRBJ2-5|few
CASSIRPATGQETQYF
TGTGCCAGTAGTATCCGCCCCGCGACAGGGCAAGAGACCCAGTACTTC
>-|TRBV25-1|TRBJ2-5|-
CASSEYPTPAETQYF
TGTGCCAGCAGTGAATACCCGACTCCGGCGGAGACCCAGTACTTC
>TRBD1|TRBV5-1|TRBJ1-2|-
CASSPEDRVGYTF
TGCGCCAGCAGCCCTGAGGACAGGGTTGGCTACACCTTC
>-|TRBV5-4|TRBJ2-2|-
CASSPMAGLGELFF
TGTGCCAGCAGCCCAATGGCTGGACTCGGGGAGCTGTTTTTT
>-|TRBV15|TRBJ2-6|-
CATSRDIVTGANVLTF
TGTGCCACCAGCAGAGATATTGTTACTGGGGCCAACGTCCTGACTTTC
>TRBD1|TRBV11-1|TRBJ1-1|-
CASSSTGRGAYTEAFF
TGTGCCAGCAGCTCGACAGGGCGCGGGGCGTACACTGAAGCTTTCTTT
>-|TRBV27|TRBJ1-6|-
CASSFSGGSPLHF
TGTGCCAGCAGTTTTTCAGGTGGTTCACCCCTCCACTTT
>TRBD2|TRBV3-1/TRBV3-2|TRBJ2-1|-
CASSQDVLAGGDEQFF
TGTGCCAGCAGCCAAGATGTACTAGCGGGAGGGGATGAGCAGTTCTTC
>-|TRBV28|TRBJ1-4|-
CASLDKPGQNNEKLFF
TGTGCCAGCCTGGATAAACCGGGACAAAATAATGAAAAACTGTTTTTT
>-|TRBV30|TRBJ2-7|-
CAWSGDTFEQYF
TGTGCCTGGAGCGGGGACACCTTCGAGCAGTACTTC
>-|TRBV19|TRBJ2-1|-
CASSWGWGDEQFF
TGTGCCAGTAGTTGGGGCTGGGGGGATGAGCAGTTCTTC
>TRBD1|TRBV2|TRBJ1-4|-
CASRTGQGYTTNEKLFF
TGTGCCAGCAGGACCGGACAGGGTTACACGACTAATGAAAAACTGTTTTTT
>TRBD2|TRBV28|TRBJ2-1|-
CASRGTSGRGNEQFF
TGTGCCAGCAGAGGGACTAGCGGGAGAGGCAATGAGCAGTTCTTC
>-|TRBV4-1|TRBJ2-3|-
CASSQDWRDTQYF
TGCGCCAGCAGCCAAGACTGGAGAGATACGCAGTATTTT
>-|TRBV29-1|TRBJ2-7|few
CSVQTGTNYEQYF
TGCAGCGTTCAAACCGGGACAAACTACGAGCAGTACTTC
>-|TRBV5-5|TRBJ1-2|few
CASSLAVKAGYGYTF
TGTGCCAGCAGCTTAGCGGTCAAAGCGGGCTATGGCTACACCTTC
>-|TRBV6-6|TRBJ1-5|-
CASSSAGTQSNQPQHF
TGTGCCAGCAGTTCCGCCGGGACACAAAGCAATCAGCCCCAGCATTTT
>TRBD2|TRBV11-2|TRBJ2-5|-
CASSLDPSGSGETQYF
TGTGCCAGCAGCTTAGATCCGAGCGGGAGCGGTGAGACCCAGTACTTC
>-|TRBV10-1|TRBJ2-1|-
CASSEGAVNEQFF
TGCGCCAGCAGTGAAGGGGCTGTCAATGAGCAGTTCTTC
>-|TRBV2|TRBJ2-5|-
CASRTEETQYF
TGTGCCAGCAGGACTGAGGAGACCCAGTACTTC
>TRBD1|TRBV10-3|TRBJ1-3|-
CATMDRGIGNTIYF
TGTGCCACGATGGACAGGGGCATTGGAAACACCATATATTTT
>-|TRBV19|TRBJ1-1|-
CASSTEAWTEAFF
TGTGCCAGTAGTACCGAGGCATGGACTGAAGCTTTCTTT
>TRBD1|TRBV6-5|TRBJ1-5|-
CASSTSQGLQPQHF
TGTGCCAGCAGTACATCACAGGGGCTTCAGCCCCAGCATTTT
>TRBD1|TRBV18|TRBJ2-5|few
CASSPGQGQGETQYF
TGTGCCAGCTCCCCGGGACAGGGCCAAGGCGAGACCCAGTACTTC
>TRBD2|TRBV24-1|TRBJ2-1|-
CATSASGSNEQFF
TGTGCCACCAGCGCTAGCGGGAGTAATGAGCAGTTCTTC
>-|TRBV29-1|TRBJ2-1|-
CSVGSEQFF
TGCAGCGTTGGGAGTGAGCAGTTCTTC
>TRBD1|TRBV28|TRBJ1-2|-
CASSLVVEGANGYTF
TGTGCCAGCAGTTTGGTGGTGGAGGGGGCCAATGGCTACACCTTC